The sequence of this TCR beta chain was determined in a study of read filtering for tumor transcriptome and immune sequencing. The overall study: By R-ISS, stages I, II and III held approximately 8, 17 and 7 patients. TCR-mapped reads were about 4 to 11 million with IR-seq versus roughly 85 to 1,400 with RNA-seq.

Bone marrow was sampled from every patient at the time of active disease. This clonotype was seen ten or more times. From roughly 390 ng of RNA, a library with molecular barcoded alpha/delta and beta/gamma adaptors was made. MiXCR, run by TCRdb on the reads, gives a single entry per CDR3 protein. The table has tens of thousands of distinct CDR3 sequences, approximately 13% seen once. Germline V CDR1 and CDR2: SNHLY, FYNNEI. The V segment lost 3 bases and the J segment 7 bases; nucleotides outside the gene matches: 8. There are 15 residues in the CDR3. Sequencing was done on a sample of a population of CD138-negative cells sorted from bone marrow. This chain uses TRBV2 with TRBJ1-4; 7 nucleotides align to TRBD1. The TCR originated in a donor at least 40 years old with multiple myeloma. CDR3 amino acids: CASSDLTGTSEKLFF. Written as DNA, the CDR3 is TGTGCCAGCAGTGACCTGACAGGGACGAGTGAAAAACTGTTTTTT.